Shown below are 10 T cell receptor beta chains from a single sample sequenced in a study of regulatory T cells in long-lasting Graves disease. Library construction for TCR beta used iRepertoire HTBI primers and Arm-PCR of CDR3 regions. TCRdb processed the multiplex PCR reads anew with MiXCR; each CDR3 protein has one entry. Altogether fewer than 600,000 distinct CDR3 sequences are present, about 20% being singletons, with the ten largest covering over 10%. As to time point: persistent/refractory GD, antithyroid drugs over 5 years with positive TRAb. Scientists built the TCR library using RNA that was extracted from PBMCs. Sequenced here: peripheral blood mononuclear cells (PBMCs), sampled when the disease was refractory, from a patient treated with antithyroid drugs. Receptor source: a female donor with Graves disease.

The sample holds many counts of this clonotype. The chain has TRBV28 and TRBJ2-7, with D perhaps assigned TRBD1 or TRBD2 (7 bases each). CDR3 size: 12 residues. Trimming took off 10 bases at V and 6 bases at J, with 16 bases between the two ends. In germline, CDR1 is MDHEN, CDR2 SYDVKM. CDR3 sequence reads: CAIETGRGEQYF. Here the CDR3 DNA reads TGTGCCATAGAGACAGGGAGGGGCGAGCAGTACTTC.

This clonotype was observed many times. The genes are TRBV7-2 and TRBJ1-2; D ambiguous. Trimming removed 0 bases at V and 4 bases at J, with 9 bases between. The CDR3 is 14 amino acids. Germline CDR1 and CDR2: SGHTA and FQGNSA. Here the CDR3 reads CASSLAGDFYGYTF. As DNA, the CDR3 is TGTGCCAGCAGCTTAGCAGGAGATTTCTATGGCTACACCTTC.

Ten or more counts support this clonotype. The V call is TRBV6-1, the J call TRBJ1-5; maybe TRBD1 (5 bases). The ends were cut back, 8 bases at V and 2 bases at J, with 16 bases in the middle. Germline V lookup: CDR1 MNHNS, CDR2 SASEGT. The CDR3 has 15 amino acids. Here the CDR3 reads CASGKRDAGNQPQHF. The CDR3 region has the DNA TGTGCCAGCGGGAAAAGGGACGCGGGCAATCAGCCCCAGCATTTT.

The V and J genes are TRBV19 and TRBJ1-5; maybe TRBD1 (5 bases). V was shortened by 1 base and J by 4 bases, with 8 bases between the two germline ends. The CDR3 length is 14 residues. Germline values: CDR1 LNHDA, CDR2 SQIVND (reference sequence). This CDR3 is CASSIGDPNQPQHF. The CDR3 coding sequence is TGTGCCAGTAGTATAGGGGACCCTAATCAGCCCCAGCATTTT.

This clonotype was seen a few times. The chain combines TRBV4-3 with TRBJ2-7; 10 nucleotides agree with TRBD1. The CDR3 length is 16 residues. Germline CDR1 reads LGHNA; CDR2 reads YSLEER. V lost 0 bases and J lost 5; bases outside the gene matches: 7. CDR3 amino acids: CASSQDHRDRGNEQYF. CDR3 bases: TGCGCCAGCAGCCAAGATCACCGGGACAGGGGCAACGAGCAGTACTTC.

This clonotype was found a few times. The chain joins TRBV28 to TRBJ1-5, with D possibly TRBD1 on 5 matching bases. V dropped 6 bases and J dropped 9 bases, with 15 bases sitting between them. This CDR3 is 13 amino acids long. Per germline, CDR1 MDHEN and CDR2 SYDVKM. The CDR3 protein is CASSDSHGGPQHF. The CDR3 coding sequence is TGTGCCAGCAGCGACAGTCATGGGGGGCCCCAGCATTTT.

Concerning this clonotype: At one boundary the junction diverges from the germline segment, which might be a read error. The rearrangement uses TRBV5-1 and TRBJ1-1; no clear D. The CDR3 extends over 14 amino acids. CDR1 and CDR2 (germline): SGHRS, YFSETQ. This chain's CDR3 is CASSLDPMNTEAFF. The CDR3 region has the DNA TGTGCCAGCAGCTTAGACCCTATGAACACTGAAGCTTTCTTT.

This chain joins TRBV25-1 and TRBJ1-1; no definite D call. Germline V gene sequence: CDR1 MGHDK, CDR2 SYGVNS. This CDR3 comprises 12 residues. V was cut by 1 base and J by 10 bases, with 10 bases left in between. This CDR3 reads CASSESYGGAFF. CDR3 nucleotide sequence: TGTGCCAGCAGTGAATCGTATGGTGGAGCTTTCTTT.

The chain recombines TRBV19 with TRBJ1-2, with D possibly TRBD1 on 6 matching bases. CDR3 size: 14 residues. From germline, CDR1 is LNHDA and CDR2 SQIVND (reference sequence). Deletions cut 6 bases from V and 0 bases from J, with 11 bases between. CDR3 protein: CASSRDRTNYGYTF. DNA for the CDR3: TGTGCCAGTAGCCGAGACAGGACTAACTATGGCTACACCTTC.

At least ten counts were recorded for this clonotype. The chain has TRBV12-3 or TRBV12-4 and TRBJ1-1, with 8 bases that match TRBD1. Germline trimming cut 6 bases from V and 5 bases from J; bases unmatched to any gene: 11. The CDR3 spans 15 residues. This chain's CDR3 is CASSKRGQGGTEAFF. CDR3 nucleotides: TGTGCCAGCAGCAAGAGAGGACAGGGAGGGACTGAAGCTTTCTTT.